This passage covers 17 T cell receptor beta chains from one sample sequenced in a study of memory CD4+ T cells and cytomegalovirus serostatus. The sort gate was single viable CD3+CD4+CD8-CD45RO+ cells for memory CD4+ T cells. Assay: immunoSEQ multiplex PCR; the TCRdb copy retains only in-frame clones and omits some. This sample yields about 48,000 clones, of which just under 80% are seen a single time; 0.7% to 0.8% belongs to the top ten. What was sequenced was memory CD4+ T cells from blood. Every receptor here comes from an adult in good health and CMV-seronegative.

This clone was seen more than once but under ten times. The rearrangement links TRBV5-1 to TRBJ1-4; tentatively, D is TRBD1 (6 bases). The CDR3 is 15 residues long. Germline CDR1 and CDR2: SGHRS and YFSETQ. V lost 0 bases, J lost 0 bases, and 6 bases lay in between. CDR3 region: CASSLGTATNEKLFF. For the CDR3, the DNA is TGCGCCAGCAGCTTGGGGACAGCAACTAATGAAAAACTGTTTTTT.

Only a few counts were recorded for this clone. The chain combines TRBV25-1 with TRBJ1-1; 8 bases map to TRBD1. Unmatched junction bases numbered 4, after V lost 6 bases and J lost 4 bases. The germline V gene has CDR1 MGHDK and CDR2 SYGVNS. The CDR3 extends over 13 amino acids. Here the CDR3 reads CASRDRESTEAFF. For the CDR3, the DNA is TGTGCCAGCAGGGACAGGGAGAGCACTGAAGCTTTCTTT.

The chain joins TRBV2 to TRBJ1-5; 7 bases map to TRBD1. V was clipped by 3 bases and J by 2 bases; unmatched bases: 4. Germline loops: CDR1 SNHLY, CDR2 FYNNEI. This CDR3 has 15 amino acids. The CDR3 spells CASSEFDRGNQPQHF. DNA for the CDR3: TGTGCCAGCAGTGAGTTCGACAGGGGCAATCAGCCCCAGCATTTT.

This chain links TRBV14 with TRBJ2-3, with D uncertain. Between the trimmed V and J ends, which lost 3 bases and 0 bases, there was a span of 7 bases. Looked up from germline, CDR1 is SGHDN and CDR2 is FVKESK. The CDR3 is 14 residues long. The CDR3 here is CASSQLWSTDTQYF. The CDR3 nucleotides are TGTGCCAGCAGCCAGTTGTGGAGCACAGATACGCAGTATTTT. The whole variable domain, remainder taken from reference TRBV14 and TRBJ2-3, is EAGVTQFPSHSVIEKGQTVTLRCDPISGHDNLYWYRRVMGKEIKFLLHFVKESKQDESGMPNNRFLAERTGGTYSTLKVQPAELEDSGVYFCASSQLWSTDTQYFGPGTRLTVL.

This chain uses TRBV5-4 with TRBJ1-2, with TRBD1 matching 8 bases. J lost 4 bases, V lost 0 bases, and 5 bases had no gene match. Germline lookup yields CDR1 SGHNT and CDR2 YYREEE (reference sequence). The CDR3 runs to 15 residues. The chain's CDR3 is CASSLAGQVLYGYTF. DNA for the CDR3: TGTGCCAGCAGCTTGGCGGGACAGGTCCTCTATGGCTACACCTTC.

This clone qualifies as medium-sized. The chain recombines TRBV7-9 with TRBJ2-7; perhaps TRBD1 as D (6 bases). Germline loops: CDR1 SEHNR, CDR2 FQNEAQ (reference sequence). This CDR3 comprises 12 residues. V was clipped by 4 bases and J by 5 bases, with 9 bases between them. The CDR3 is CASSSTGNEQYF. As DNA, the CDR3 is TGTGCCAGCAGCTCCACAGGGAACGAGCAGTACTTC.

The chain is built from TRBV7-4 and TRBJ1-5; D unclear. The CDR3 length is 15 residues. Per germline, CDR1 SGHVT and CDR2 SQSDAQ. The V gene lost 1 base and the J gene lost 7 bases, with 14 bases spanning the gap. CDR3 residues: CASSLDGRGIQPQHF. The CDR3, as DNA: TGTGCCAGCAGCTTAGACGGTCGGGGAATCCAGCCCCAGCATTTT.

The chain links TRBV5-1 to TRBJ1-2; possibly TRBD1 for D (5 bases). The CDR3 has 13 amino acids. Germline CDR1 SGHRS, CDR2 YFSETQ. V lost 4 bases and J lost 9, with 16 bases in between. Here the CDR3 reads CASSPPGLGSYTF. Written as DNA, the CDR3 is TGCGCCAGCAGCCCGCCGGGACTTGGGAGCTACACCTTC. The variable domain in full, with the rest retrieved from reference TRBV5-1 and TRBJ1-2, is KAGVTQTPRYLIKTRGQQVTLSCSPISGHRSVSWYQQTPGQGLQFLFEYFSETQRNKGNFPGRFSGRQFSNSRSEMNVSTLELGDSALYLCASSPPGLGSYTFGSGTRLTVV.

The table lists this clone with a count of one. The chain has TRBV28 and TRBJ2-7; TRBD2 matches at 7 bases. This CDR3 is 14 amino acids long. The trim removed 3 bases at V and 3 bases at J, leaving 5 bases unmatched. Germline values: CDR1 MDHEN, CDR2 SYDVKM. The DNA for the CDR3 is TGTGCCAGCAGTTTCGGAGCGGGACTCTACGAGCAGTACTTC. As protein: CASSFGAGLYEQYF.

The V and J genes are TRBV9 and TRBJ1-6, with TRBD1 matching over 8 bases. CDR1 is SGDLS and CDR2 is YYNGEE in the germline V gene. V trimming: 4 bases; J trimming: 8 bases; junction bases outside the gene matches: 8. The length of the CDR3 is 15 residues. The CDR3 is CASSPGQGGDSPLHF. For the CDR3, the DNA is TGTGCCAGCAGCCCAGGACAGGGTGGGGATTCACCCCTCCACTTT.

The CDR3 loop is CASSLEGGSWNTGELFF. CDR3 bases: TGTGCCAGCAGCTTAGAGGGCGGGTCGTGGAACACCGGGGAGCTGTTTTTT. The chain joins TRBV11-1 to TRBJ2-2; D might be TRBD2 (5 bases). V lost 1 base, J lost 1 base, and 13 bases lay in between. CDR1 SGHAT and CDR2 FQDESV come from the germline V gene (reference sequence). The length of the CDR3 is 17 residues.

Only a few counts were recorded for this clone. The chain joins TRBV21-1 to TRBJ1-1; the table calls TRBD1, which could not be checked here. TRBV21-1 is given as a pseudogene. CDR3 length equals 14 residues. CDR3 protein: CASSRPTGAQRAFF. In DNA form, the CDR3 reads TGTGCCAGCAGCAGACCGACAGGGGCCCAAAGAGCTTTCTTT.

This clone was counted between two and nine times. V is TRBV2 and J is TRBJ1-3, with D unclear. In germline, CDR1 is SNHLY, CDR2 FYNNEI. Trimming removed 7 bases at V and 1 base at J, with 17 bases between. The CDR3 totals 16 residues. The CDR3 here is CASILTRALSGNTIYF. The CDR3 DNA follows: TGTGCCAGCATATTAACAAGGGCGCTTTCTGGAAACACCATATATTTT.

The J gene is TRBJ2-3, the V gene TRBV30; D might be TRBD1 or TRBD2, each matching 5 bases. V lost 1 base and J lost 2, with 10 bases in between. In germline, CDR1 is GTSNPN, CDR2 SVGIG (reference sequence). The CDR3 length is 14 residues. The DNA of the CDR3 is TGTGCCTGGAGTGCGGGGACCAACACAGATACGCAGTATTTT. It specifies CAWSAGTNTDTQYF. The entire variable domain, with the rest obtained from reference TRBV30 and TRBJ2-3, is as follows: SQTIHQWPATLVQPVGSPLSLECTVEGTSNPNLYWYRQAAGRGLQLLFYSVGIGQISSEVPQNLSASRPQDRQFILSSKKLLLSDSGFYLCAWSAGTNTDTQYFGPGTRLTVL.

The chain recombines TRBV5-1 with TRBJ1-5, with TRBD1 matching 9 bases. Losses at the gene ends were 3 bases for V and 5 bases for J; bases not matched to a gene: 0. From germline, CDR1 is SGHRS and CDR2 YFSETQ. This CDR3 has 13 amino acids. The CDR3 is CASSWDRDQPQHF. The CDR3 DNA reads TGCGCCAGCAGCTGGGACAGGGATCAGCCCCAGCATTTT.

The rearrangement uses TRBV4-1 and TRBJ1-1; the D is unclear. The CDR3 totals 14 residues. The germline V gene encodes CDR1 MGHRA and CDR2 YSYEKL. V was shortened by 0 bases and J by 0 bases, with 5 bases between the two germline ends. The CDR3 sequence: CASSQEALNTEAFF. CDR3 in DNA: TGCGCCAGCAGCCAAGAGGCTTTGAACACTGAAGCTTTCTTT.

In its sample, this clone ranks as medium-sized. The same CDR3 arises from other DNA sequences in this sample as well. The DNA of the CDR3 is TGCGCCAGCAGCCAAGATTGGGTTAGCAATCAGCCCCAGCATTTT. It is translated as CASSQDWVSNQPQHF. The rearrangement uses TRBV4-1 and TRBJ1-5; unclear D gene. Germline V CDR1 and CDR2: MGHRA, YSYEKL. The germline V and J ends were trimmed by 0 bases and 0 bases, with 6 bases remaining between them. The CDR3 loop spans 15 amino acids.